One sample yielded the 27 T cell receptor beta chains listed below, sequenced in a study of cytomegalovirus exposure and HLA in healthy donors. In the PCR, 60 Vbeta and 13 Jbeta primers were used. Libraries were prepared by immunoSEQ multiplex PCR; TCRdb keeps only in-frame clonotypes and omits some of them. Here the sample spans about 200,000 clones, around 79% being singletons. The specimen sequenced was PBMCs. Receptors were obtained from a woman aged 45-59 years in good health and CMV-seronegative.

The chain carries TRBV6-5 and TRBJ1-6, with 8 nucleotides matching TRBD1. The germline V gene has CDR1 MNHEY and CDR2 SVGAGI. V was clipped by 1 base and J by 9 bases; unmatched bases: 5. CDR3 length: 15 amino acids. The CDR3 region has the DNA TGTGCCAGCAGTTACTTGCAGGGGGCGGGTTCACCCCTCCACTTT. Its translation: CASSYLQGAGSPLHF.

The chain recombines TRBV10-3 with TRBJ2-7, with D tentatively TRBD1 (6 bases). The CDR3 loop spans 13 amino acids. With 10 bases removed from V and 5 bases from J, the gap between germline ends came to 18 bases. CDR1 and CDR2 (germline): ENHRY, SYGVKD. CDR3 sequence (DNA): TGTGCCAGCTCTTTGGGGGCGCCCCACGAGCAGTACTTC. Protein: CASSLGAPHEQYF.

The rearrangement links TRBV11-1 to TRBJ2-2; 15 nucleotides agree with TRBD2. V trimming: 5 bases; J trimming: 2 bases; junction bases outside the gene matches: 9. CDR3 length: 19 amino acids. Germline-derived CDR1 and CDR2 are SGHAT and FQDESV (reference sequence). CDR3 amino acids: CASSRSGLAGGRNTGELFF. The CDR3 DNA follows: TGTGCCAGCAGCCGATCAGGACTAGCGGGAGGGCGAAACACCGGGGAGCTGTTTTTT.

The gene calls are TRBV2 and TRBJ1-1, with D perhaps matching TRBD1 (6 bases). The CDR3 is 13 amino acids. Trimming shortened V by 4 bases and J by 5 bases, and 11 bases separated the two germline ends. CDR1 and CDR2 from the germline V gene are SNHLY and FYNNEI. CDR3 sequence reads: CASSVQGWTEAFF. The CDR3 DNA reads as TGTGCCAGCAGTGTACAGGGTTGGACTGAAGCTTTCTTT.

This clone was picked up one time. The chain employs TRBV14 and TRBJ1-6; D gene ambiguous. This CDR3 has 13 amino acids. Germline V gene sequence: CDR1 SGHDN, CDR2 FVKESK. Trimming cost V 8 bases and J 10 bases, with 15 bases left between them. As DNA, the CDR3 is TGTGCCAGCGGTGAGGTCTTCGGGTCACCCCTCCACTTT. Protein product: CASGEVFGSPLHF.

The chain couples TRBV7-6 to TRBJ1-5; perhaps TRBD1 as D (6 bases). The CDR3 is 17 residues long. Germline CDR1 SGHVS, CDR2 FNYEAQ. With 5 bases removed from V and 0 bases from J, the gap between germline ends came to 17 bases. CDR3 residues: CASSAEQGSYSNQPQHF. The CDR3 coding sequence is TGTGCCAGCAGCGCCGAACAGGGATCATATAGCAATCAGCCCCAGCATTTT. Supplemented by reference TRBV7-6 and TRBJ1-5, the full variable domain reads GAGVSQSPRYKVTKRGQDVALRCDPISGHVSLYWYRQALGQGPEFLTYFNYEAQQDKSGLPNDRFSAERPEGSISTLTIQRTEQRDSAMYRCASSAEQGSYSNQPQHFGDGTRLSIL.

The rearrangement joins TRBV7-3 to TRBJ2-3, with D perhaps matching TRBD2 (5 bases). This CDR3 has 15 amino acids. The V gene lost 3 bases and the J gene lost 1 base, with 11 bases spanning the gap. Germline V gene sequence: CDR1 SGHTA, CDR2 FQGTGA. The CDR3 loop reads CASSFSGFRTDTQYF. CDR3 nucleotide sequence: TGTGCCAGCAGCTTTTCGGGGTTCCGCACAGATACGCAGTATTTT.

This clone has more than one count but fewer than ten. The chain carries TRBV19 and TRBJ1-5, with 7 bases matching TRBD1. J lost 4 bases, V lost 3 bases, and 3 bases had no gene match. The CDR3 extends over 14 amino acids. Per the germline V gene, CDR1 is LNHDA and CDR2 is SQIVND (reference sequence). This CDR3 is CASSIGTVNQPQHF. In DNA, the CDR3 is TGTGCCAGTAGTATCGGGACAGTTAATCAGCCCCAGCATTTT.

The chain couples TRBV19 to TRBJ1-6; TRBD1 agrees at 7 bases. This CDR3 is 14 amino acids long. Per germline, CDR1 LNHDA and CDR2 SQIVND (reference sequence). Trimming took 7 bases from V and 5 from J; bases not matched to a gene: 5. The CDR3 bases are TGTGCCAGTACCGACAGGGTGGATAATTCACCCCTCCACTTT. It encodes CASTDRVDNSPLHF.

The chain is built from TRBV7-3 and TRBJ1-1; tentatively, D is TRBD1 (6 bases). With 6 bases removed from V and 6 bases from J, the gap between germline ends came to 14 bases. The germline V gene encodes CDR1 SGHTA and CDR2 FQGTGA. The CDR3 length is 13 residues. The CDR3: CASRYRDGAEAFF. The CDR3 bases are TGTGCCAGCAGGTACAGGGATGGCGCTGAAGCTTTCTTT.

V gene TRBV29-1 combines with J gene TRBJ2-6, with D uncertain. The V end was cut by 6 bases, the J end by 0 bases, with 6 bases between. Germline-derived CDR1 and CDR2 are SQVTM and ANQGSEA. This CDR3 comprises 13 residues. The CDR3 spells CSVQPSGANVLTF. CDR3 bases: TGCAGCGTACAGCCCTCTGGGGCCAACGTCCTGACTTTC.

The gene calls are TRBV9 and TRBJ2-5; D gene uncertain. Trimming removed 0 bases at V and 2 bases at J, with 5 bases between. The V gene's germline CDR1 is SGDLS and CDR2 YYNGEE. The CDR3 extends over 13 amino acids. The CDR3 is CASSVALQETQYF. The CDR3 DNA follows: TGTGCCAGCAGCGTAGCACTGCAAGAGACCCAGTACTTC. The full variable domain, its missing parts supplied by reference TRBV9 and TRBJ2-5, is DSGVTQTPKHLITATGQRVTLRCSPRSGDLSVYWYQQSLDQGLQFLIQYYNGEERAKGNILERFSAQQFPDLHSELNLSSLELGDSALYFCASSVALQETQYFGPGTRLLVL.

The genes are TRBV9 and TRBJ2-3; possibly TRBD2 for D (5 bases). Germline CDR1 is SGDLS and CDR2 is YYNGEE. Trimming took off 0 bases at V and 4 bases at J, with 9 bases between the two ends. CDR3 length: 14 residues. The CDR3 nucleotides read TGTGCCAGCAGCGTAGGAGGGTTGCCAGATACGCAGTATTTT. It is translated as CASSVGGLPDTQYF.

The genes are TRBV19 and TRBJ1-1; D is possibly TRBD1 (5 bases). The CDR3 is 16 residues long. Germline assignment: CDR1 LNHDA and CDR2 SQIVND (reference sequence). Trimming took off 4 bases at V and 7 bases at J, with 22 bases between the two ends. CDR3 sequence reads: CASSTPRALHQGEAFF. The DNA of the CDR3 is TGTGCCAGTAGTACCCCCCGAGCCTTGCATCAGGGTGAAGCTTTCTTT.

This chain links TRBV18 with TRBJ2-3; D call uncertain. CDR3 size: 15 residues. Germline lookup yields CDR1 KGHSH and CDR2 LQKENI. V dropped 6 bases and J dropped 0 bases, with 13 bases sitting between them. For the CDR3, the DNA is TGTGCCAGCTCTCTCCAAGTAACAAGCACAGATACGCAGTATTTT. Translation gives CASSLQVTSTDTQYF.

V gene TRBV30 combines with J gene TRBJ1-1; TRBD1 matches at 8 bases. The CDR3 spans 13 residues. The junction had 5 bases not matched to a gene; V was cut back by 3 bases and J by 5 bases. Germline V gene sequence: CDR1 GTSNPN, CDR2 SVGIG (reference sequence). CDR3 loop: CAWRLQGGTEAFF. The CDR3 nucleotides read TGTGCCTGGAGGCTACAGGGGGGAACTGAAGCTTTCTTT.

This chain links TRBV5-5 with TRBJ1-1; no clear D gene. The CDR3 covers 12 residues. CDR1 is SGHKS, CDR2 YYEKEE, per germline (reference sequence). The ends were cut back, 1 base at V and 5 bases at J, with 6 bases in the middle. The CDR3 protein is CASSLRGTEAFF. CDR3 nucleotides: TGTGCCAGCAGCTTGAGAGGGACTGAAGCTTTCTTT.

J is TRBJ2-3 and V is TRBV9; 7 positions agree with TRBD2. The CDR3 runs to 17 residues. V gave up 0 bases and J gave up 0 bases; unmatched junction bases: 7. Germline V gene sequence: CDR1 SGDLS, CDR2 YYNGEE. The CDR3 sequence: CASSVGRDGGSTDTQYF. DNA of the CDR3: TGTGCCAGCAGCGTAGGAAGGGACGGGGGGAGCACAGATACGCAGTATTTT.

This clone came up a few times. V is TRBV7-9 and J is TRBJ2-7; 8 bases are shared with TRBD1. This CDR3 has 16 residues. V lost 5 bases and J lost 6; bases outside the gene matches: 15. The V gene's germline CDR1 is SEHNR and CDR2 FQNEAQ (reference sequence). DNA for the CDR3: TGTGCCAGCAGCCCACCCCGTAGGACAGGGATTGGCGAGCAGTACTTC. Its protein is CASSPPRRTGIGEQYF.

This clone has a handful of counts. The CDR3 nucleotides are TGTGCCAGCAGTTACTTCCGCAGCGGGAACTATGGCTACACCTTC. Amino acid sequence: CASSYFRSGNYGYTF. V gene TRBV6-6 combines with J gene TRBJ1-2; D call uncertain. This CDR3 is built from 15 residues. V gave up 1 base and J gave up 2 bases, with 11 bases separating them. Germline V gives CDR1 MNHNY, CDR2 SVGAGI (reference sequence).

The genes are TRBV2 and TRBJ2-3; D possibly corresponds to TRBD1 (5 bases). This CDR3 is built from 13 residues. The V end lost 3 bases, the J end lost 4 bases, and 8 bases lay between the germline ends. Germline-derived CDR1 and CDR2 are SNHLY and FYNNEI. CDR3 coding DNA: TGTGCCAGCAGTGACAGGGCATCAGATACGCAGTATTTT. Translated: CASSDRASDTQYF.

Points on this clone: The junction departs from germline at one end; a sequencing error may be responsible. The chain links TRBV7-9 to TRBJ1-2, with D possibly TRBD1 on 6 matching bases. The germline CDR1 and CDR2 sequences are SEHNR and FQNEAQ (reference sequence). This CDR3 comprises 18 residues. CDR3 protein: CSSSPVRGLSTINYGYTF. In DNA, the CDR3 is TGTTCCAGCAGCCCAGTCAGGGGCCTCTCCACAATTAACTATGGCTACACCTTC.

The chain recombines TRBV5-8 with TRBJ2-4; 7 bases are a match to TRBD2. Looked up from germline, CDR1 is SGHTS and CDR2 is YDEGEE. The CDR3 extends over 15 amino acids. V lost 0 bases, J lost 7 bases, and 7 bases stayed unmatched. The CDR3 DNA reads as TGTGCCAGCAGCTTGGGAAGGACTAGGTGGAACATTCAGTACTTC. Its translation: CASSLGRTRWNIQYF.

The rearrangement links TRBV6-1 to TRBJ1-2, with 11 bases matching TRBD1. V trimming: 2 bases; J trimming: 4 bases; junction bases outside the gene matches: 12. The germline V gene encodes CDR1 MNHNS and CDR2 SASEGT. The CDR3 has 18 amino acids. The CDR3, as DNA: TGTGCCAGCAGTGAATGGGGCGGAGGGACAGGGGGAAGCTATGGCTACACCTTC. This encodes CASSEWGGGTGGSYGYTF.

Comments on this clone: The junction shows a germline mismatch at one end, possibly a read error. The rearrangement joins TRBV7-9 to TRBJ1-4; D gene ambiguous. The CDR3 has 16 residues. Germline assignment: CDR1 SEHNR and CDR2 FQNEAQ (reference sequence). In DNA, the CDR3 is TGTTCCAGCAGCTTTTGGGTGGGGAGCACTAATGAAAAACTGTTTTTT. Translated: CSSSFWVGSTNEKLFF. The full variable domain, completed using reference TRBV7-9 and TRBJ1-4, is DTGVSQNPRHKITKRGQNVTFRCDPISEHNRLYWYRQTLGQGPEFLTYFQNEAQLEKSRLLSDRFSAERPKGSFSTLEIQRTEQGDSAMYLCSSSFWVGSTNEKLFFGSGTQLSVL.

The table lists this clone with a count of one. The V gene is TRBV27, the J gene TRBJ1-2; 7 bases align to TRBD1. This CDR3 is built from 13 residues. V was pared by 6 bases and J by 4 bases, with 5 bases of the junction left unmatched. Germline values: CDR1 MNHEY, CDR2 SMNVEV (reference sequence). Here the CDR3 DNA reads TGTGCCAGCAGCCCCTACAGGGGCTATGGCTACACCTTC. It yields the protein CASSPYRGYGYTF.

This clone was picked up one time. V and J are TRBV19 and TRBJ2-3; 9 bases line up with TRBD1. The V and J ends lost 10 bases and 4 bases, in that order; junction bases with no gene match: 12. Germline lookup yields CDR1 LNHDA and CDR2 SQIVND (reference sequence). CDR3 size: 15 residues. DNA of the CDR3: TGTGCCACCGGGTCGTCGCGGGACAGGGCAGATACGCAGTATTTT. Translated: CATGSSRDRADTQYF. The full variable domain, its missing parts supplied by reference TRBV19 and TRBJ2-3, is DGGITQSPKYLFRKEGQNVTLSCEQNLNHDAMYWYRQDPGQGLRLIYYSQIVNDFQKGDIAEGYSVSREKKESFPLTVTSAQKNPTAFYLCATGSSRDRADTQYFGPGTRLTVL.